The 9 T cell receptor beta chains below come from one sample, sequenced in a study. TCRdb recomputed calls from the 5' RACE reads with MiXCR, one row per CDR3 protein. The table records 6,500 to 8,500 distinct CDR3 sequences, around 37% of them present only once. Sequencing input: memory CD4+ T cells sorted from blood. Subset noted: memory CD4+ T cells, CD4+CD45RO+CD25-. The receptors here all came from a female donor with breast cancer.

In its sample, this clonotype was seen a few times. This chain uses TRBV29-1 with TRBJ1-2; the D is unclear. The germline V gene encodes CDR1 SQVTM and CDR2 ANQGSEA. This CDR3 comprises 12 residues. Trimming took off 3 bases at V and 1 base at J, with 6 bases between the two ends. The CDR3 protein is CSVEEINYGYTF. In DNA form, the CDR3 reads TGCAGCGTTGAGGAGATTAACTATGGCTACACCTTC.

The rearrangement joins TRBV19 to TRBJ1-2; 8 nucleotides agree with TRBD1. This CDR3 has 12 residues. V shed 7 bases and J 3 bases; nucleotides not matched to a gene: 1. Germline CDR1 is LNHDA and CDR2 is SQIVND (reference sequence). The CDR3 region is CASTGQDYGYTF. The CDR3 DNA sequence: TGTGCCAGTACGGGACAGGACTATGGCTACACCTTC.

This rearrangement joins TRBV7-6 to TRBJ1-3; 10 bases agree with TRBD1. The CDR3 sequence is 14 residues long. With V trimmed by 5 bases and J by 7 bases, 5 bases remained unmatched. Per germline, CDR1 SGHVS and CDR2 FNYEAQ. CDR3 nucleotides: TGTGCCAGCAGCGAACCGGGACAGGGGAACACCATATATTTT. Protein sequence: CASSEPGQGNTIYF.

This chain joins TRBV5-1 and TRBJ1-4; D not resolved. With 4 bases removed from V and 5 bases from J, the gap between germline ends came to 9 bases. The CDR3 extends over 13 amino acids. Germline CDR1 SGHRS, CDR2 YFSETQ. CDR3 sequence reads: CASSRELNEKLFF. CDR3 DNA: TGCGCCAGCAGCAGGGAACTAAATGAAAAACTGTTTTTT.

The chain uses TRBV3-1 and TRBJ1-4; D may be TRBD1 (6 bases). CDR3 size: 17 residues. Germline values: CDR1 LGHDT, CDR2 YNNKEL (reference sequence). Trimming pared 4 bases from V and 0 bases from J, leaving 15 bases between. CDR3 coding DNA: TGTGCCAGCAGCCCCATGTCAGGGGTCGCAACTAATGAAAAACTGTTTTTT. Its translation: CASSPMSGVATNEKLFF. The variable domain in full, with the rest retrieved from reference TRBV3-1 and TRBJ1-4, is DTAVSQTPKYLVTQMGNDKSIKCEQNLGHDTMYWYKQDSKKFLKIMFSYNNKELIINETVPNRFSPKSPDKAHLNLHINSLELGDSAVYFCASSPMSGVATNEKLFFGSGTQLSVL.

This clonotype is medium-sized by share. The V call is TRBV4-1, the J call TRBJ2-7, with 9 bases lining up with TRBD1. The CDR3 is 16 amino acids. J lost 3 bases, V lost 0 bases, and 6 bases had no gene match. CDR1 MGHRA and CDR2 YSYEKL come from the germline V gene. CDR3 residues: CASSQDEGQGVYEQYF. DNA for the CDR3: TGCGCCAGCAGCCAAGATGAGGGACAGGGTGTCTACGAGCAGTACTTC.

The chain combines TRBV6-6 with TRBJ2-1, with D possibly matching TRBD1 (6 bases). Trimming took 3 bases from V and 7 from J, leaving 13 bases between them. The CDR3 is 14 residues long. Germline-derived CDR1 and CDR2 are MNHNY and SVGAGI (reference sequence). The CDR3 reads CASSYGGQRNEQFF. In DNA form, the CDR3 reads TGTGCCAGCAGTTATGGGGGACAAAGGAATGAGCAGTTCTTC.

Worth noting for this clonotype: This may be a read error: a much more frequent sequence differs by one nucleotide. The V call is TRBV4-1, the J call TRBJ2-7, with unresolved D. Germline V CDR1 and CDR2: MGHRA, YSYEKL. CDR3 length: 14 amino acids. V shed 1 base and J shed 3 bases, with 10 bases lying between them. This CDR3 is CASSQGRRIYEQYF. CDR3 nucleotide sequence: TGCGCCAGCAGCCAAGGCCGGAGAATCTACGAGCAGTACTTC.

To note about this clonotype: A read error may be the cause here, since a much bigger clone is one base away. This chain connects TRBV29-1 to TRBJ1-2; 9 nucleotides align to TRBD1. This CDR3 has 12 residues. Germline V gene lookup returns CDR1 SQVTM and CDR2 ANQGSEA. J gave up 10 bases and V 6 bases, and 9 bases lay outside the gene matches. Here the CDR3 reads CSVSGQGFVYTF. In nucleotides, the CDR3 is TGCAGCGTCTCGGGACAGGGATTTGTCTACACCTTC. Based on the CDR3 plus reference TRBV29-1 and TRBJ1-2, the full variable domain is SAVISQKPSRDICQRGTSLTIQCQVDSQVTMMFWYRQQPGQSLTLIATANQGSEATYESGFVIDKFPISRPNLTFSTLTVSNMSPEDSSIYLCSVSGQGFVYTFGSGTRLTVV.